The sequence of this T cell receptor (beta chain) was determined in a study of shared clonotypes between healthy human individuals. Study-wide results and limits: Shared across four donors were around 5% of the naive CD4 clonotypes. Generation probabilities were higher for clonotypes shared across all four sorted-subset donors than for unshared ones.

The naive CD8 population came from CD45RO-negative cells selected for CCR7, without terminally differentiated effector memory CD45RA+ cells. Replicate PCRs for sorted subsets used around 200 ng DNA; this equaled about 30,000 T cell genomes. Some clones are missing from TCRdb's copy, which holds only in-frame ones; the method was immunoSEQ multiplex PCR. This table has more than 500,000 clones, around 96% appearing once. In regard to this clone: Antigen unknown.

Sequencing was done on a sample of naive CD8+ T cells sorted from blood. This clonotype originated in a woman in her 30s in good health.

CDR3: CASSSSAGEATDTQYF. In nucleotides, the CDR3 is TGTGCCAGCAGCTCCTCAGCGGGAGAGGCCACAGATACGCAGTATTTT. The J gene is TRBJ2-3, the V gene TRBV7-8; 8 nucleotides line up with TRBD2. Trimming at V came to 4 bases and at J to 2 bases, leaving 8 bases not matched to a gene. This CDR3 is built from 16 residues. Germline V gene lookup returns CDR1 SGHVS and CDR2 FQNEAQ.